This T cell receptor beta chain is drawn from a study of blood T cells in healthy people across ages. The germline V and J ends were trimmed by 7 bases and 7 bases, with 17 bases remaining between them. Germline V gene data show CDR1 as MNHEY and CDR2 as SVGAGI. The CDR3 spans 15 residues. Sample-barcoded 5' priming and a J-beta primer mix drove a second PCR of about 6 to 11 cycles. One entry per CDR3 protein, called by TCRdb with MiXCR from the 5' RACE reads. The top ten clones hold 20% to 25% of a sample with nearly 1 million distinct CDR3 sequences, roughly 51% of them seen once. Donors each provided about 9.5 milliliters of peripheral blood.

The source material was blood. The chain carries TRBV6-5 and TRBJ1-6; a weak D match, TRBD1 (6 bases). The sequence came from a woman aged 60-75 years in good health. This chain's CDR3 is CASKLNRVSNSPLHF. The CDR3 DNA sequence: TGTGCCAGCAAACTAAACAGGGTGTCAAATTCACCCCTCCACTTT.